This T cell receptor (beta chain) comes out of a study of shared clonotypes between healthy human individuals. Produced via immunoSEQ multiplex PCR; TCRdb's table is partial and in-frame only. The repertoire holds hundreds of thousands of clones, with more than 70% as singletons. The CDR3 runs to 11 residues. Germline-derived CDR1 and CDR2 are SGHDT and YYEEEE. The V and J ends lost 1 base and 7 bases respectively, with 3 bases between them. Sequencing was done on a sample of memory CD4+ T cells sorted from blood. Subset given: CD45RA-negative fraction. The receptor's source is a woman under 40 in good health. The chain is built from TRBV5-6 and TRBJ2-1, with no clear D. The CDR3 DNA reads TGTGCCAGCAGCTTGTTTAATGAGCAGTTCTTC. Residues: CASSLFNEQFF.